These T cell receptor beta chains were read from a single sample in a study of T-cell reconstitution after alpha-beta-depleted transplantation in children. One entry per CDR3 protein results from TCRdb running MiXCR on the PCR reads. The profile shows 600,000 to 700,000 distinct CDR3 sequences, roughly 17% of them singletons. The specimen comprised PBMCs from the stem cell graft donor, sampled from the stem cell graft. The source is a human donor who donated a stem cell graft to a child with acute myeloid leukemia. Both conserved end residues are trimmed from each CDR3. Each record gives: V gene, clone size, D gene, CDR3 protein. D genes are given only for firm matches. Rows give clone size only sometimes, using once, few, many, or a class for an expanded clone.

TRBV12-3/TRBV12-4 | . | TRBD1 | ASSAQGGRLNTEAF
TRBV20-1 | many | . | SASGTTYGYT
TRBV29-1 | many | . | SVVREQTQY
TRBV20-1 | . | . | SARDRPRNTEAF
TRBV3-1 | . | . | ASSQAGVQETQY
TRBV5-5 | . | TRBD1 | ASSQIQGPETQY
TRBV7-9 | few | . | ASRAGSAYEQY
TRBV20-1 | many | . | SAEPGLGIGELF
TRBV7-9 | . | TRBD2 | ASSGPGLAGYYEQY
TRBV20-1 | few | TRBD2 | SARVGGLAVANEQF
TRBV24-1 | . | TRBD1 | ATSDTGTAYEQY
TRBV15 | . | TRBD1 | ATSTFRGRGEETQY
TRBV4-2 | . | . | ASSHHRPPETQY
TRBV20-1 | few | TRBD1 | SARGQANANYGYT
TRBV9 | . | . | ASSVGGDSANYGYT
TRBV5-1 | . | TRBD2 | ASSSYSGTKVSEQY
TRBV7-9 | . | . | ASSPGVMNTEAF
TRBV6-6 | . | . | ASSPTGQGPQH
TRBV12-3/TRBV12-4 | . | . | ASGKGDSNQPQH
TRBV9 | . | TRBD2 | ASSGGLPGPDTQY